This TCR beta chain was sequenced in a study of blood T cell repertoires in COVID-19 (dated by TCRdb to 2020 to 2022). Regarding the research as a whole: The collaborator samples originated in the United States, Italy and Spain and spanned the acute and convalescent phases of COVID-19. The prospective study material was composed of cDNA or gDNA derived from T cells, B-cell-depleted T cells, or PBMCs. The dataset comprised deeply sampled blood TCRbeta repertoires from subjects exposed to, actively infected with, or recovered from COVID-19. The repertoires were made available in a free public database intended to serve as a resource for research on the immune response to SARS-CoV-2. The samples were drawn from two sources: the first 160 participants of the ongoing ImmuneRACE study, and 1,254 subjects contributed by 6 global collaborators. Sample metadata almost always included a de-identified subject ID, COVID-19 status, age in years and sex. Where available, HLA class I and class II types were taken from metadata supplied by the sample provider and were not determined by assay-based typing. Broader findings and caveats from the paper: Clinical and demographic metadata were provided uncurated, with the amount varying by source and participant.

About this clone: Its antigen is still unknown. Nothing much larger sits one base from this clone, and base qualities are not available.

TCRbeta CDR3 regions were amplified from genomic DNA using the immunoSEQ Assay, a bias-controlled multiplex PCR. The source study handled its data this way. The number of nucleated cells in each sample was estimated from the amplification of reference gene primers within the assay. Sequence reads were collapsed and filtered to measure the absolute abundance of every unique TCRbeta CDR3 rearrangement. For each sample, productive Simpson clonality was calculated as the square root of Simpson's diversity index across productive rearrangements. The clones in this table, taken by TCRdb from immuneACCESS, are in-frame only. Not every clone is retained; where verified, under half of the shortfall comes from an unresolved V gene, and the cause of the rest is unknown. V, J and clone size reflect that table, while D and trimming were determined from the DNA. Recorded for this sample are about 210,000 clones; around 81% of them occurred a single time. The ten biggest clones cover just under 9% of the sample.

Including cysteine and phenylalanine, the CDR3 has 14 amino acids. Only the CDR3 region is kept as DNA, spanning 42 bases read in frame from base 1. The germline V and J ends show losses of 9 bases and 0 bases respectively, and no gene match explains 6 bases of the junction. CDR1 and CDR2 are drawn from the germline V gene: MGHRA, YSYEKL. Participants in the prospective study were aged roughly 18 to 100 years, lived in over 20 United States geographic areas, and enrolled through a virtual design. To assign participants to cohorts, the prospective study relied on clinical history that participants themselves reported in a screening survey and a study questionnaire. Mobile phlebotomists in the prospective study collected whole blood, serum and a nasopharyngeal or oropharyngeal swab from every participant. Prospective study participants could optionally give additional blood draws and questionnaires over an approximately 2-month period. Blood samples from the prospective study were shipped frozen or at room temperature prior to DNA extraction.

The sequence links TRBV4-1 to TRBJ2-7; a stretch of 9 junction bases matches TRBD2. Sequencing was carried out using PBMCs or T cells enriched from blood (not recorded which). This clonotype was sampled from a woman between 50 and 59 years old with acute COVID-19. The DNA reads as follows: TGCGCCAGTAGTAGCGGGAGCCTCTCCTACGAGCAGTACTTC. It translates to CASSSGSLSYEQYF.